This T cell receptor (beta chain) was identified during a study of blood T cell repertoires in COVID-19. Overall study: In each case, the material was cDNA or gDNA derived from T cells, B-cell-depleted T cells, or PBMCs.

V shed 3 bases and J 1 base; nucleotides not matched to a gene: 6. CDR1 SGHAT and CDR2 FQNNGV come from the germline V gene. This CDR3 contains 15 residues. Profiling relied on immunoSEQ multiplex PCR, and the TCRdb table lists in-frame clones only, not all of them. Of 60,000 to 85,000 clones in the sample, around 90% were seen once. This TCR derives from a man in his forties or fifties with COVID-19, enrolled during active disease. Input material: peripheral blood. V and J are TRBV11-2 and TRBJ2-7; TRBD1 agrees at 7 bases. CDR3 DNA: TGTGCCAGCAGCTTGAGACAGGGAAGGTCCTACGAGCAGTACTTC. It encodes CASSLRQGRSYEQYF.